In this sample, the clone carrying this T cell receptor (beta chain) turned up a few times. TRAV- and TRBV-specific primers were used for first-strand cDNA, which covered alpha and beta chains. Amplification of TCRs used a constant-region primer and V-primer adapter for around 18 PCR cycles. TCRdb itself ran the reads through MiXCR, one entry per CDR3 protein. The sample lists tens of thousands of distinct CDR3 sequences, over 15% occurring once. This sample is part of a study of low-dose radiotherapy and immunotherapy resistance in tumors. The overall study: Participants in Cohort 2 were given 1 Gy per fraction every two weeks, for 13 Gy over 26 weeks. The authors gave intravenous cyclophosphamide 200 mg/m2 every two weeks, one day before radiation and immunotherapy. Patients were on oral aspirin 300 mg taken daily for four cycles from cycle 1 day 1.

Time point meaning: before trial treatment. The donors, trial participants, received nivolumab, ipilimumab, aspirin, low-dose cyclophosphamide and low-dose radiotherapy. From germline, CDR1 is DFQATT and CDR2 SNEGSKA (reference sequence). The CDR3 extends over 15 amino acids. The trim removed 6 bases at V and 9 bases at J, leaving 19 bases unmatched. The sample consisted of PBMCs, taken before treatment. The TCR sequence derives from a male donor with prostate cancer. This sequence joins TRBV20-1 and TRBJ2-7, with 8 bases that match TRBD2. CDR3 bases: TGCAGTGCGTCCATTCCAAAAGCGGGGGACTTAGCGCAGTACTTC. Encoded protein: CSASIPKAGDLAQYF.